The 3 T cell receptor beta chains presented below share a single source sample, sequenced in a study of response to subunit inactivated influenza vaccine. From the RT-PCR reads, TCRdb called clonotypes with MiXCR, one entry per CDR3 protein. There are more than 700,000 distinct CDR3 sequences in the sample; about 20% occur only once, and about a tenth lies in the top ten. The sample consisted of PBMCs from blood, taken around 5 days after vaccination. These receptors all come from a man aged 45-60 years who received an inactivated influenza vaccine.

The J gene is TRBJ2-7, the V gene TRBV3-1; D gene uncertain. The CDR3 spans 11 residues. In germline, CDR1 is LGHDT, CDR2 YNNKEL (reference sequence). V dropped 1 base and J dropped 6 bases, with 4 bases sitting between them. CDR3 sequence reads: CASSQVTEQYF. The CDR3 DNA follows: TGTGCCAGCAGCCAAGTAACCGAGCAGTACTTC.

This clonotype was picked up a small number of times. The chain combines TRBV20-1 with TRBJ2-1; TRBD2 matches 8 bases. This CDR3 is 13 amino acids long. J gave up 5 bases and V 5 bases, and 5 bases lay outside the gene matches. Looked up from germline, CDR1 is DFQATT and CDR2 is SNEGSKA (reference sequence). As DNA, the CDR3 is TGCAGTGCTGCACATAGCGGGAACAATGAGCAGTTCTTC. Translating gives CSAAHSGNNEQFF.

The rearrangement uses TRBV20-1 and TRBJ2-7, with D perhaps being TRBD1 or TRBD2 (6 bases each). Germline V gene sequence: CDR1 DFQATT, CDR2 SNEGSKA (reference sequence). The V and J ends lost 0 bases and 7 bases respectively, with 16 bases between them. The CDR3 spans 14 residues. The chain's CDR3 is CSARDPRGAGEQYF. In DNA form, the CDR3 reads TGCAGTGCTAGAGATCCTAGGGGGGCGGGGGAGCAGTACTTC.